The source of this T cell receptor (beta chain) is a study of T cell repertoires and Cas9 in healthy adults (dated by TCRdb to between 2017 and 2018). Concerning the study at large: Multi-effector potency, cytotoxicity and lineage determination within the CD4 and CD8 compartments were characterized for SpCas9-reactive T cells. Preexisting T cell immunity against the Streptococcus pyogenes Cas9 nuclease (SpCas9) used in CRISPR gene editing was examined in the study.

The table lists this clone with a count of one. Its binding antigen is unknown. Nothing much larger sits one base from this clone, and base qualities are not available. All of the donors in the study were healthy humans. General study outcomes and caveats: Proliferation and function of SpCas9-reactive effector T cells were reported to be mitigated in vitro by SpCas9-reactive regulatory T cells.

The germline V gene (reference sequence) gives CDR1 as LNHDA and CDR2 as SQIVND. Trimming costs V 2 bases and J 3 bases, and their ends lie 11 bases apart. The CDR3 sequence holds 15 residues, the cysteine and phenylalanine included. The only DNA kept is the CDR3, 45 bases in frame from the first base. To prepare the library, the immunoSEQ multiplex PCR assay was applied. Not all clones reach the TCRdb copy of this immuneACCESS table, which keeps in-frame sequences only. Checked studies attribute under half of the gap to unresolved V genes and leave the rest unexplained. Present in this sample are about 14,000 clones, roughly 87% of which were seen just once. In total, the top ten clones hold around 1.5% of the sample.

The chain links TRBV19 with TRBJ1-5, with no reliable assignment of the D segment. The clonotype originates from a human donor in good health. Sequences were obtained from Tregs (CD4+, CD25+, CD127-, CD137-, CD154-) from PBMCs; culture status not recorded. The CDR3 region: CASSISWGDNQPQHF. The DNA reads TGTGCCAGTAGTATAAGTTGGGGTGACAATCAGCCCCAGCATTTT.